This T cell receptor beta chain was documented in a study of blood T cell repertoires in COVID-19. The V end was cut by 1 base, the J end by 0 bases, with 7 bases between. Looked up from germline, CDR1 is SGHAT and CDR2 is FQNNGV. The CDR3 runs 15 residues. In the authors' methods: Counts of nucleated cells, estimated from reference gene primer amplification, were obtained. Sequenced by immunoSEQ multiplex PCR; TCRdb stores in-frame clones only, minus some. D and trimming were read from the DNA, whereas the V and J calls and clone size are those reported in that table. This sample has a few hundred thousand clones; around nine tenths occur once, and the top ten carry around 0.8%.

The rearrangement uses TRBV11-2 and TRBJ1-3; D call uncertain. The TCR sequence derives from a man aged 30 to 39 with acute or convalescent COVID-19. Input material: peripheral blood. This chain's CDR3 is CASSLAYSSGNTIYF. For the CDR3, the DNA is TGTGCCAGCAGCTTAGCCTACAGCTCTGGAAACACCATATATTTT.